Here is one T cell receptor (beta chain) with its context. Its matching antigen is unknown. The data originate from a study of T cell clonotyping in hematopoietic cell transplantation. Findings and limits, study-wide: Recipient TCR diversity dropped after transplant; expanded clonotypes rose from day 30 to 180.

Germline V CDR1 and CDR2: ENHRY, SYGVKD. The CDR3 consists of 12 residues. V was pared by 3 bases and J by 9 bases, with 11 bases between. The repertoire was sequenced with immunoSEQ multiplex PCR; TCRdb's copy has only in-frame clones and lacks some. This sample has 65,000 to 75,000 clones, with around 94% found just once. The gene calls are TRBV10-3 and TRBJ2-5, with unresolved D. Sequencing used peripheral blood mononuclear cells. This clonotype was obtained from a middle-aged man in good health. Some clones in this sample may be carry-over from other donors' samples. CDR3: CAISDFRKAQYF. The CDR3 nucleotides are TGTGCCATCAGTGATTTCAGGAAGGCCCAGTACTTC.